A single sample gave rise to the 20 T cell receptor beta chains below, sequenced in a study of CD8+ T cells in alopecia areata. After isolation, RNA underwent reverse transcription to generate cDNA as the sequencing template. Produced via immunoSEQ multiplex PCR; TCRdb's table is partial and in-frame only. The table has 160,000 or so clones, around 55% seen once. The source was CD8+ T cells sorted from blood, collected at week 0. These receptors all stem from a human donor with alopecia areata.

The rearrangement links TRBV11-2 to TRBJ2-4; D is perhaps TRBD2 (6 bases). The CDR3 has 14 amino acids. The germline V gene encodes CDR1 SGHAT and CDR2 FQNNGV. V lost 5 bases to trimming and J lost 4 bases, with 12 bases between them. The CDR3 bases are TGTGCCAGCAGCCTCGGGGGAGGTAAAAACATTCAGTACTTC. It codes for CASSLGGGKNIQYF.

The chain has TRBV6-5 and TRBJ1-1; perhaps TRBD1 as D (6 bases). The CDR3 loop spans 14 amino acids. The germline V gene encodes CDR1 MNHEY and CDR2 SVGAGI. V was shortened by 10 bases and J by 5 bases, with 20 bases between the two germline ends. CDR3 region: CAISQGPPGTEAFF. The CDR3 DNA reads as TGTGCCATCAGCCAGGGGCCTCCGGGGACTGAAGCTTTCTTT.

This sequence joins TRBV4-3 and TRBJ1-1; D is undetermined. The V and J ends lost 0 bases and 0 bases respectively, with 11 bases between them. There are 16 residues in the CDR3. Per germline, CDR1 LGHNA and CDR2 YSLEER. CDR3 in DNA: TGCGCCAGCAGCCAAGATAGGGCCAGGATGAACACTGAAGCTTTCTTT. It translates to CASSQDRARMNTEAFF.

This clone was seen only a few times. This sequence joins TRBV13 and TRBJ2-1, with 7 bases matching TRBD2. The CDR3 has 13 amino acids. Unmatched junction bases numbered 9, after V lost 8 bases and J lost 8 bases. Germline V gene sequence: CDR1 PRHDT, CDR2 FYEKMQ (reference sequence). The chain's CDR3 is CASGGAGRDEQFF. CDR3 nucleotides: TGTGCCAGCGGGGGAGCGGGAAGGGATGAGCAGTTCTTC. Based on the CDR3 plus reference TRBV13 and TRBJ2-1, the full variable domain is AAGVIQSPRHLIKEKRETATLKCYPIPRHDTVYWYQQGPGQDPQFLISFYEKMQSDKGSIPDRFSAQQFSDYHSELNMSSLELGDSALYFCASGGAGRDEQFFGPGTRLTVL.

The gene calls are TRBV6-6 and TRBJ1-2; no firm D call. The CDR3 extends over 12 amino acids. The germline V and J ends were trimmed by 2 bases and 8 bases, with 9 bases remaining between them. CDR1 and CDR2 (germline): MNHNY, SVGAGI (reference sequence). As DNA, the CDR3 is TGTGCCAGCAGTTACGGGGAGGACGGCTACACCTTC. This gives the protein CASSYGEDGYTF.

In nucleotides, the CDR3 is TGCAGCGCCTCGGGACAGTCACTCTACGAGCAGTACTTC. Translation gives CSASGQSLYEQYF. V gene TRBV29-1 combines with J gene TRBJ2-7; 7 bases match TRBD1. The CDR3 runs to 13 residues. With 7 bases clipped from V and 3 bases from J, the junction kept 9 bases outside the gene matches. Germline-derived CDR1 and CDR2 are SQVTM and ANQGSEA.

CDR3 DNA sequence: TGTGCCAGCAGCTATGGGACTAGCGCCTACGAGCAGTACTTC. Encoded protein: CASSYGTSAYEQYF. The chain is built from TRBV11-2 and TRBJ2-7, with TRBD2 matching over 10 bases. CDR1 and CDR2 from the germline V gene are SGHAT and FQNNGV. The ends lost 4 bases at V and 2 bases at J; junction bases unmatched: 2. The CDR3 length is 14 residues.

The rearrangement links TRBV30 to TRBJ1-1, with 8 positions matching TRBD1. The CDR3 is 13 amino acids. After removal of 2 bases from V and 3 bases from J, the junction contained 2 bases not matched to a gene. Germline assignment: CDR1 GTSNPN and CDR2 SVGIG (reference sequence). This CDR3 reads CAWSQGADTEAFF. The CDR3 region has the DNA TGTGCCTGGAGTCAGGGGGCTGACACTGAAGCTTTCTTT.

The chain employs TRBV4-3 and TRBJ2-7; D remains ambiguous. The V gene's germline CDR1 is LGHNA and CDR2 YSLEER. Trimming removed 0 bases from V and 1 base from J, with 10 bases in between. This CDR3 is built from 15 residues. The CDR3 nucleotides read TGCGCCAGCAGCCAAGATCCTCTGGGATCCTACGAGCAGTACTTC. As protein: CASSQDPLGSYEQYF.

This clone was counted a few times. The sample contains more than one DNA sequence encoding this CDR3. The CDR3, as DNA: TGTGCCAGCAGCTTAGTAGGGGGACAAGAGACCCAGTACTTC. The encoded protein is CASSLVGGQETQYF. The V gene is TRBV7-2, the J gene TRBJ2-5, with a possible D match to TRBD1 (6 bases). The CDR3 is 14 residues long. The germline CDR1 and CDR2 sequences are SGHTA and FQGNSA. Deletions cut 1 base from V and 2 bases from J, with 8 bases between. Supplemented by reference TRBV7-2 and TRBJ2-5, the full variable domain reads GAGVSQSPSNKVTEKGKDVELRCDPISGHTALYWYRQSLGQGLEFLIYFQGNSAPDKSGLPSDRFSAERTGGSVSTLTIQRTQQEDSAVYLCASSLVGGQETQYFGPGTRLLVL.

The CDR3 DNA is TGTGCCAGCAGTGTCTACAGGGGGCCCAGGTACGAGCAGTACTTC. The encoded protein is CASSVYRGPRYEQYF. V gene TRBV2 combines with J gene TRBJ2-7; 9 bases map to TRBD1. The CDR3 has 15 residues. The ends lost 4 bases at V and 4 bases at J; junction bases unmatched: 8. CDR1 is SNHLY and CDR2 is FYNNEI in the germline V gene.

The CDR3 DNA reads TGTGCCACCAGTTGGCAGGGGTTGGAGACCCAGTACTTC. Its protein is CATSWQGLETQYF. The chain links TRBV15 to TRBJ2-5; TRBD1 is a possible D gene (6 bases). V lost 6 bases to trimming and J lost 5 bases, with 13 bases between them. The CDR3 runs to 13 residues. CDR1 is LNHNV, CDR2 YYDKDF, per germline (reference sequence).

The chain links TRBV2 to TRBJ1-5; D not resolved. The CDR3 sequence is 13 residues long. The V gene's germline CDR1 is SNHLY and CDR2 FYNNEI. V was pared by 3 bases and J by 2 bases, with 5 bases between. The CDR3 here is CASSDWGNQPQHF. Written as DNA, the CDR3 is TGTGCCAGCAGTGATTGGGGCAATCAGCCCCAGCATTTT.

Here the CDR3 reads CSAMGQGEPLAKNIQYF. The CDR3 nucleotides read TGCAGCGCCATGGGACAGGGCGAGCCGTTAGCCAAAAACATTCAGTACTTC. The chain links TRBV29-1 to TRBJ2-4; 9 bases align to TRBD1. V trimming: 7 bases; J trimming: 0 bases; junction bases outside the gene matches: 13. Germline V lookup: CDR1 SQVTM, CDR2 ANQGSEA. The CDR3 runs 17 residues. Supplemented by reference TRBV29-1 and TRBJ2-4, the full variable domain reads SAVISQKPSRDICQRGTSLTIQCQVDSQVTMMFWYRQQPGQSLTLIATANQGSEATYESGFVIDKFPISRPNLTFSTLTVSNMSPEDSSIYLCSAMGQGEPLAKNIQYFGAGTRLSVL.

The rearrangement uses TRBV2 and TRBJ2-7, with 8 bases fitting TRBD1. After removal of 7 bases from V and 3 bases from J, the junction contained 5 bases not matched to a gene. CDR1 and CDR2 (germline): SNHLY, FYNNEI. The CDR3 has 13 residues. CDR3: CASKGQDHYEQYF. The CDR3, as DNA: TGTGCCAGCAAGGGACAGGACCACTACGAGCAGTACTTC.

The J gene is TRBJ2-4, the V gene TRBV10-3; D not certain. The V gene's germline CDR1 is ENHRY and CDR2 SYGVKD. V was shortened by 0 bases and J by 9 bases, with 3 bases between the two germline ends. The CDR3 covers 11 residues. The CDR3 nucleotides are TGTGCCATCAGTGAGTCCGGCATTCAGTACTTC. Its translation: CAISESGIQYF.

This clone occurred a few times. This chain uses TRBV4-3 with TRBJ1-2; perhaps TRBD1 as D (6 bases). From germline, CDR1 is LGHNA and CDR2 YSLEER. V dropped 0 bases and J dropped 4 bases, with 12 bases sitting between them. The length of the CDR3 is 15 residues. CDR3 nucleotide sequence: TGCGCCAGCAGCCAAGAATGGGCAGGGGTCTATGGCTACACCTTC. Translating it yields CASSQEWAGVYGYTF.

The rearrangement joins TRBV9 to TRBJ1-1, with TRBD1 matching 9 bases. Losses at the gene ends were 3 bases for V and 6 bases for J; bases not matched to a gene: 9. The CDR3 length is 15 residues. Germline V CDR1 and CDR2: SGDLS, YYNGEE. CDR3 bases: TGTGCCAGCAGCGCCCTACAGGGGGCATTTGCTGAAGCTTTCTTT. Its protein product is CASSALQGAFAEAFF.

The chain recombines TRBV30 with TRBJ1-1; 9 positions match TRBD1. Germline V gene lookup returns CDR1 GTSNPN and CDR2 SVGIG (reference sequence). The trim removed 0 bases at V and 11 bases at J, leaving 7 bases unmatched. This CDR3 contains 13 residues. In nucleotides, the CDR3 is TGTGCCTGGAGTGTAGGGACAGGGAGTGATGCTTTCTTT. Protein product: CAWSVGTGSDAFF.

The genes are TRBV2 and TRBJ2-7; possible D gene TRBD1, 5 bases. The ends were cut back, 4 bases at V and 2 bases at J, with 12 bases in the middle. Per the germline V gene, CDR1 is SNHLY and CDR2 is FYNNEI. This CDR3 region has 14 residues. CDR3 in amino acids: CASSAFPGPYEQYF. CDR3 bases: TGTGCCAGCAGTGCTTTTCCAGGGCCCTACGAGCAGTACTTC.